This T cell receptor (beta chain) was retrieved from a study of TIL therapy for anti-PD-1-resistant metastatic lung cancer. About the research overall: Half of patients were current or former smokers.

Details on this clone: Its antigen is undetermined.

Time point meaning: pre-treatment sample, taken before nivolumab and TIL therapy. Study findings and constraints: After infusion, TIL clonotypes partly replaced peripheral T cells and declined over months. Patients were highly selected, enriched for treatment-naive, never-smoker and oncogene-addicted cases.

This was the immunoSEQ v3 assay. Survey-level samples got some 2 million read pairs; deep-level samples got roughly 4.5-6.5 million. Clones were read by immunoSEQ multiplex PCR, and TCRdb kept only the in-frame ones, dropping some. The sample includes about 46,000 clones, approximately 86% of them seen just once. The CDR3 length is 15 residues. The ends lost 5 bases at V and 4 bases at J; junction bases unmatched: 5. Germline lookup yields CDR1 LGHNA and CDR2 YSLEER. The sample consisted of blood, taken at baseline. The receptor was derived from a person aged 25 to 85 with non-small cell lung cancer. The chain combines TRBV4-3 with TRBJ2-1; 10 positions match TRBD2. The CDR3 bases are TGCGCCAGCAGCTACGGACTAGCGGTGTACAATGAGCAGTTCTTC. It translates to CASSYGLAVYNEQFF.